This entry lists 3 T cell receptor beta chains sequenced from one sample in a study of CD8 T cells in Susac syndrome. Random hexamers were used to reverse transcribe about 0.5 to 1 ug of RNA. TCRdb independently ran MiXCR on the immunoSEQ multiplex PCR reads; one entry per CDR3 protein. The sample contains approximately 150,000 distinct CDR3 sequences, just over 90% of which appear only once. Sequenced sample: CD4+ T cells from PBMCs. The source of these receptors is a human donor in good health.

The chain uses TRBV27 and TRBJ1-5, with unresolved D. This CDR3 region has 14 residues. Germline V lookup: CDR1 MNHEY, CDR2 SMNVEV (reference sequence). V was shortened by 2 bases and J by 0 bases, with 5 bases between the two germline ends. CDR3 DNA sequence: TGTGCCAGCAGTTTAGTGGCTAGCAATCAGCCCCAGCATTTT. Translation: CASSLVASNQPQHF.

This clonotype was found once. The V call is TRBV15, the J call TRBJ2-1; perhaps TRBD1 as D (7 bases). The germline CDR1 and CDR2 sequences are LNHNV and YYDKDF (reference sequence). This CDR3 spans 16 amino acids. The V end was cut by 0 bases, the J end by 3 bases, with 12 bases between. This CDR3 reads CATSRDSQGGYNEQFF. The CDR3 bases are TGTGCCACCAGCAGAGATTCCCAGGGGGGCTACAATGAGCAGTTCTTC.

The chain has TRBV6-1 and TRBJ2-7, with 8 nucleotides matching TRBD2. The CDR3 totals 13 residues. The germline gives CDR1 MNHNS, CDR2 SASEGT. Trimming removed 4 bases from V and 4 bases from J; junction bases left unmatched: 3. CDR3 residues: CASSVPGGYEQYF. The CDR3 DNA reads TGTGCCAGCAGTGTGCCGGGAGGGTACGAGCAGTACTTC.